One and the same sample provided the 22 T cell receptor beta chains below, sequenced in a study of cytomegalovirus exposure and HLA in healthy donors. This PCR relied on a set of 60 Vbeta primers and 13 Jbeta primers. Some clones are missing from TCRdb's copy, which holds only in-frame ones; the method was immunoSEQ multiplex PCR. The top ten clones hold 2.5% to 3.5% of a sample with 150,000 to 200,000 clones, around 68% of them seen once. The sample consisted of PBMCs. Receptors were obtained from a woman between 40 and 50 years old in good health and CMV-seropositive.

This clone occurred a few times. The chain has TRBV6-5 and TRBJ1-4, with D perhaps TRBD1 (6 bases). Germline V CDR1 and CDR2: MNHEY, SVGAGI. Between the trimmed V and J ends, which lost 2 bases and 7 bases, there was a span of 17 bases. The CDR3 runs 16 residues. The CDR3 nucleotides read TGTGCCAGCAGTTACACGGGGACACGAGGAAGTGAAAAACTGTTTTTT. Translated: CASSYTGTRGSEKLFF.

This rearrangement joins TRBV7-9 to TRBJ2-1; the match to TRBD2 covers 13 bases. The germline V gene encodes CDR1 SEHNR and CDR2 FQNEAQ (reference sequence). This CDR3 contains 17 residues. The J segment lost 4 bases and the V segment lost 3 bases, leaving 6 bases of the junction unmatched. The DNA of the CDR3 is TGTGCCAGCAGCTTCGGGACTAGCGGGACAACTTACAATGAGCAGTTCTTC. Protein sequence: CASSFGTSGTTYNEQFF.

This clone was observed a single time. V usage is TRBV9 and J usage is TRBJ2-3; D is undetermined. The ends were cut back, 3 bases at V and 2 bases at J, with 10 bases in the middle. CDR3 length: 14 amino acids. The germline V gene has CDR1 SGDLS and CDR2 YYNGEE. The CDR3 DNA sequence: TGTGCCAGCAGCGGGAGCCAAATCACAGATACGCAGTATTTT. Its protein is CASSGSQITDTQYF.

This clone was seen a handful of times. CDR3 DNA: TGTGCCAGCAGCTCCCCTAGCGGACTACGGAAGCAGTACTTC. The encoded protein is CASSSPSGLRKQYF. This sequence joins TRBV28 and TRBJ2-7; 7 bases match TRBD2. Germline trimming cut 6 bases from V and 8 bases from J; bases unmatched to any gene: 13. Germline V gene sequence: CDR1 MDHEN, CDR2 SYDVKM. The CDR3 spans 14 residues.

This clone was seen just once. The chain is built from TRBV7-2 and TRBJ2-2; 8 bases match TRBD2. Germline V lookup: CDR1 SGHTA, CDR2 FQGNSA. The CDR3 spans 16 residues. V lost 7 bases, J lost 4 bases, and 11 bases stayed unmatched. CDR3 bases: TGTGCCAGCACCCTGTCCGGGGGGGGCTTCACCGGGGAGCTGTTTTTT. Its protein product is CASTLSGGGFTGELFF.

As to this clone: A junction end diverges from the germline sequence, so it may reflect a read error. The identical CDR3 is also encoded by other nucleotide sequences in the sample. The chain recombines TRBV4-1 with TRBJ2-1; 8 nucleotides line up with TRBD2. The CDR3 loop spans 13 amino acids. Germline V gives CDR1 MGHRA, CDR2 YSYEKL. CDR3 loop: CASSQGLVNEQFF. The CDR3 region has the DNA TGCGCCAGCAGCCAGGGACTAGTCAATGAACAGTTCTTC.

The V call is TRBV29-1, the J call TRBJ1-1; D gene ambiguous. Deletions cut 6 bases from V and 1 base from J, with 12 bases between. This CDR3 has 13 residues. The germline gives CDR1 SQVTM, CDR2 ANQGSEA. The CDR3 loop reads CSVEGRQNTEAFF. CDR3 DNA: TGCAGCGTCGAGGGCAGACAGAACACTGAAGCTTTCTTT.

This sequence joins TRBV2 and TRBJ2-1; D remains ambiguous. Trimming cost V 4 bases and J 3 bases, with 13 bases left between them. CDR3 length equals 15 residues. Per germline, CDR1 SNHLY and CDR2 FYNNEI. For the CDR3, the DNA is TGTGCCAGCAGTGTTGGGCCAGTCATCTACAATGAGCAGTTCTTC. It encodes CASSVGPVIYNEQFF.

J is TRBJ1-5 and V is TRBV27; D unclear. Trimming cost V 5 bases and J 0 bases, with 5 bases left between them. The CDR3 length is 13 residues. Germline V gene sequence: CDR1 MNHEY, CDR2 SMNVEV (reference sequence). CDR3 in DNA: TGTGCCAGCAGTCCCCTTAGCAATCAGCCCCAGCATTTT. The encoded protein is CASSPLSNQPQHF.

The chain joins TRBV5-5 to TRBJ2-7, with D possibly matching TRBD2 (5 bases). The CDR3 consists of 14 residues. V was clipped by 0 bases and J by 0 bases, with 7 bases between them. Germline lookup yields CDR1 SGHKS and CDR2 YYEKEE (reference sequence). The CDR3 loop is CASSLVGSSYEQYF. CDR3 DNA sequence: TGTGCCAGCAGCTTGGTTGGGAGCTCCTACGAGCAGTACTTC.

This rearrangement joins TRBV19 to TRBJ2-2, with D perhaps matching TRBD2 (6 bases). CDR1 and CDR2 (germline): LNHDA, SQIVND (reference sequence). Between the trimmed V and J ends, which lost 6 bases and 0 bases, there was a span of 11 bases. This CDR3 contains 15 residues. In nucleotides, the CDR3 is TGTGCCAGTAGGGGGAGGATCCCGAACACCGGGGAGCTGTTTTTT. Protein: CASRGRIPNTGELFF.

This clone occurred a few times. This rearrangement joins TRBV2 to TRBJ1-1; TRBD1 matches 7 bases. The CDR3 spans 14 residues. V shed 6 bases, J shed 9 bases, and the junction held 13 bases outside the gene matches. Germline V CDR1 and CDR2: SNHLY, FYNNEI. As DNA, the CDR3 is TGTGCCAGCAGGGCCGGGACAGAGGGGGGAAAAGCTTTCTTT. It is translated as CASRAGTEGGKAFF.

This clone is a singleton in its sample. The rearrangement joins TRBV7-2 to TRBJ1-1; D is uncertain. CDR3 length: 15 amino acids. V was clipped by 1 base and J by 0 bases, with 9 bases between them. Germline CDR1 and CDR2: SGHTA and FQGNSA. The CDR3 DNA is TGTGCCAGCAGCTTAGGGCCGGGGATGAACACTGAAGCTTTCTTT. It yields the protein CASSLGPGMNTEAFF.

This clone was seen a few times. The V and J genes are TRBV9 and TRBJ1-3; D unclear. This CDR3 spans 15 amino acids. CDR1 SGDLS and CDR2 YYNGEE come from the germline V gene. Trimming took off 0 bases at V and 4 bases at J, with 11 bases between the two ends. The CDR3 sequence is CASSVDGGSGNTIYF. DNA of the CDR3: TGTGCCAGCAGCGTAGACGGAGGGAGCGGAAACACCATATATTTT.

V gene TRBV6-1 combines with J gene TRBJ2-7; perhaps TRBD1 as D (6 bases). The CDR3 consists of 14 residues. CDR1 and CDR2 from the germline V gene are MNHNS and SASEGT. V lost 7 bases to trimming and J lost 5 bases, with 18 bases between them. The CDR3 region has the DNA TGTGCCAGCAAACCCCGGGACATCCACAACGAGCAGTACTTC. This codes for CASKPRDIHNEQYF.

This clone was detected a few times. The CDR3 region has the DNA TGCGCCAGCAGCGGGACTAGCGGAACTAGCACAGATACGCAGTATTTT. This sequence encodes CASSGTSGTSTDTQYF. The chain is built from TRBV5-1 and TRBJ2-3, with TRBD2 matching 11 bases. J lost 0 bases, V lost 4 bases, and 4 bases had no gene match. Germline V gene sequence: CDR1 SGHRS, CDR2 YFSETQ. The CDR3 is made up of 16 amino acids.

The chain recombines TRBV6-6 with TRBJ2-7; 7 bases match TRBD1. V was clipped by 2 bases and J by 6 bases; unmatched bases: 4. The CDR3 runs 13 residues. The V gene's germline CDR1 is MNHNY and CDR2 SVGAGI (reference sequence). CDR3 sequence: CASSYAGTAEQYF. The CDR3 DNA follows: TGTGCCAGCAGTTACGCCGGGACAGCCGAGCAGTACTTC.

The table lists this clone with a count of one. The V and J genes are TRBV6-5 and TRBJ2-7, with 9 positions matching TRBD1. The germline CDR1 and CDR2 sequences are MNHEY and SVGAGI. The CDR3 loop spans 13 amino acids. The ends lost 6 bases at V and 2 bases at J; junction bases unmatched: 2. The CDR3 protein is CASRGQGPYEQYF. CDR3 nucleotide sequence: TGTGCCAGCAGGGGACAGGGTCCCTACGAGCAGTACTTC.

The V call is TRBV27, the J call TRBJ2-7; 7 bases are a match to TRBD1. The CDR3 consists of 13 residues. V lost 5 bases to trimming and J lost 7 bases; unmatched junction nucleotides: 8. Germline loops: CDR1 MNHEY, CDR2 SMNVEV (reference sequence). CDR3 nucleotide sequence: TGTGCCAGCAGTCCCTCGGGACAGTTGGAGCAGTACTTC. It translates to CASSPSGQLEQYF.

The CDR3 DNA sequence: TGTGCCAGTTCTACAGGGACAGGAAACACCATATATTTT. Encoded protein: CASSTGTGNTIYF. V usage is TRBV19 and J usage is TRBJ1-3; D perhaps matches TRBD1 (6 bases). The CDR3 has 13 amino acids. Germline CDR1 LNHDA, CDR2 SQIVND (reference sequence). V lost 8 bases and J lost 4, with 12 bases in between.

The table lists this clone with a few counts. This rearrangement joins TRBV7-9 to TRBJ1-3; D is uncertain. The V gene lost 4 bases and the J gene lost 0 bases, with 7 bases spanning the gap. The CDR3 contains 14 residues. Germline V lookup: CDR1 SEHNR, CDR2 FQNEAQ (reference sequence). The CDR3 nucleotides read TGTGCCAGCAGCTATGGAGTCTCTGGAAACACCATATATTTT. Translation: CASSYGVSGNTIYF. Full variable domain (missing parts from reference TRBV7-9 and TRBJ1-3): DTGVSQNPRHKITKRGQNVTFRCDPISEHNRLYWYRQTLGQGPEFLTYFQNEAQLEKSRLLSDRFSAERPKGSFSTLEIQRTEQGDSAMYLCASSYGVSGNTIYFGEGSWLTVV.

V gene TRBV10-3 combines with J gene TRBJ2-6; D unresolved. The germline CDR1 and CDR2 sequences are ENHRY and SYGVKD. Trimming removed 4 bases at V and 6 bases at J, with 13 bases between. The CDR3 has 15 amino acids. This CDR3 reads CAISGRVLEANVLTF. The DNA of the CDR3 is TGTGCCATCAGTGGCCGGGTCTTAGAGGCCAACGTCCTGACTTTC.